The T cell receptor (beta chain) described here comes from a study of long-term antiretroviral therapy in people with HIV. immunoSEQ v3.0 was run at survey level. For every sample, sequencing targeted roughly 35,000-55,000 T-cell genomes. The assay was immunoSEQ multiplex PCR, and TCRdb's table has in-frame clones only and misses some. The table includes tens of thousands of clones, approximately 82% detected once. In the case of this clone: Its antigen is as yet unknown.

The study, taken as a whole, reports: Clonal populations expanded prior to ART predominated within the repertoire at all time points. The study found narrower CDR3 length ranges in HIV repertoires than in controls.

The CDR3 runs 14 residues. V shed 4 bases, J shed 7 bases, and the junction held 3 bases outside the gene matches. Germline V gene sequence: CDR1 MNHNY, CDR2 SVGAGI (reference sequence). The rearrangement links TRBV6-6 to TRBJ2-1; 11 bases align to TRBD2. This material consisted of unsorted PBMCs, taken 0.2 years after starting antiretroviral therapy. The TCR was taken from a woman younger than 45 with HIV. The CDR3 DNA reads as TGTGCCAGCAGTTGGCTAGCGGGAGGTAATGAGCAGTTCTTC. Translation gives CASSWLAGGNEQFF.